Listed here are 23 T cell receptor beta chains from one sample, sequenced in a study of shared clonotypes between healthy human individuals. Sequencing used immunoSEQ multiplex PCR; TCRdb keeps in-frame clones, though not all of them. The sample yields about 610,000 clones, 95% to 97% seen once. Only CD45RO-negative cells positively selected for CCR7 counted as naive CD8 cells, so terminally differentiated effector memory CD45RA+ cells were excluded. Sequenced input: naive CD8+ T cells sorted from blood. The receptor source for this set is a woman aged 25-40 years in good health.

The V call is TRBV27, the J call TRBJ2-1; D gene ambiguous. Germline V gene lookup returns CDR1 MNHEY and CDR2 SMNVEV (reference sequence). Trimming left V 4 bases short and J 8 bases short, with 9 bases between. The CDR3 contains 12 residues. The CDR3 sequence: CASSSSSHEQFF. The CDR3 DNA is TGTGCCAGCAGTTCCTCGTCCCATGAGCAGTTCTTC.

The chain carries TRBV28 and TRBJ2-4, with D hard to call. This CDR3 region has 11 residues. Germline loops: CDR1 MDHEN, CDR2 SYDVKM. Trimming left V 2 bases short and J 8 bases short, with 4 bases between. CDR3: CASSLVDIQYF. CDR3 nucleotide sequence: TGTGCCAGCAGTTTAGTAGACATTCAGTACTTC.

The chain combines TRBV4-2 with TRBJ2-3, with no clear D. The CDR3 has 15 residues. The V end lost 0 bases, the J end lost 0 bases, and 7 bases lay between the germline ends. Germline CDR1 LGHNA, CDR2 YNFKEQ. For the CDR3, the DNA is TGTGCCAGCAGCCAAGAGTGGGTCAGCACAGATACGCAGTATTTT. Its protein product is CASSQEWVSTDTQYF.

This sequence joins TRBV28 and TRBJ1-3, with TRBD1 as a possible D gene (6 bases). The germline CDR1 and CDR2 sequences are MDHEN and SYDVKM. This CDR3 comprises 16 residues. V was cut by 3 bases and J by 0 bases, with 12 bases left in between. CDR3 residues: CASSFPDRNSGNTIYF. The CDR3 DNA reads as TGTGCCAGCAGTTTCCCCGACAGGAACTCTGGAAACACCATATATTTT.

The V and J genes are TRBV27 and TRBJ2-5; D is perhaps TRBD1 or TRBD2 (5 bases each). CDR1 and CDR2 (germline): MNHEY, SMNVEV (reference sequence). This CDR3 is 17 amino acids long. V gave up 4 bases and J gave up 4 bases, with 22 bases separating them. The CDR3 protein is CASSSRSSGAIGETQYF. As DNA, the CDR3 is TGTGCCAGCAGTTCCCGCTCTTCCGGGGCTATTGGAGAGACCCAGTACTTC.

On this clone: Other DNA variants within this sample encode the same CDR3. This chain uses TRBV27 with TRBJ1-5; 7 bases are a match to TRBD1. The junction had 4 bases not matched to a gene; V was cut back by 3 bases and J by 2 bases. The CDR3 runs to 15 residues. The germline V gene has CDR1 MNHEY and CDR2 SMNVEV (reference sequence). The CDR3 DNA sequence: TGTGCCAGCAGTTTGGGCAGGGGGGGCAATCAGCCCCAGCATTTT. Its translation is CASSLGRGGNQPQHF.

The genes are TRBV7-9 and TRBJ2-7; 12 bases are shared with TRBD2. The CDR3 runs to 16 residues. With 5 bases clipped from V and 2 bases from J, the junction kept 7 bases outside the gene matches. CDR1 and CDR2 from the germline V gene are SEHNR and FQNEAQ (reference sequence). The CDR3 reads CASSPERTSGTYEQYF. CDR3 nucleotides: TGTGCCAGCAGCCCCGAGAGGACTAGCGGGACCTACGAGCAGTACTTC. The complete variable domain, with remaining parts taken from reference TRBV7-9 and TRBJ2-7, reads DTGVSQNPRHKITKRGQNVTFRCDPISEHNRLYWYRQTLGQGPEFLTYFQNEAQLEKSRLLSDRFSAERPKGSFSTLEIQRTEQGDSAMYLCASSPERTSGTYEQYFGPGTRLTVT.

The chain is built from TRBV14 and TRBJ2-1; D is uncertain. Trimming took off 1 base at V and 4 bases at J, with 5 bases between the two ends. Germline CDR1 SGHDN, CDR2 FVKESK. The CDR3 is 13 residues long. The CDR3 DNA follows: TGTGCCAGCAGCCAAGCTATGTACAATGAGCAGTTCTTC. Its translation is CASSQAMYNEQFF.

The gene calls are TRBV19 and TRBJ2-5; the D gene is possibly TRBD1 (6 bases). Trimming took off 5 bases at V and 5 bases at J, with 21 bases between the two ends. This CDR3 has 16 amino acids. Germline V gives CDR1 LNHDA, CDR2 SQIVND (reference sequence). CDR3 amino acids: CASSVGDTPLLETQYF. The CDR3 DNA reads TGTGCCAGTAGTGTTGGGGACACACCCCTGTTGGAGACCCAGTACTTC.

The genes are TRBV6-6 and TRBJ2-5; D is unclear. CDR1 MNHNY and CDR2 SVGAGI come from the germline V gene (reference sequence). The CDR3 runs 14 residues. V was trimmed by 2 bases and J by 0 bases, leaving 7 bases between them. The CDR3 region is CASSYTQNQETQYF. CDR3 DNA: TGTGCCAGCAGTTACACTCAGAACCAAGAGACCCAGTACTTC.

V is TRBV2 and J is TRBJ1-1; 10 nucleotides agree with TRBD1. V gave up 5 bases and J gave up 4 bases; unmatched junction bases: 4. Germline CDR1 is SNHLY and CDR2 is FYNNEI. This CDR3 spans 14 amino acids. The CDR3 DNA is TGTGCCAGCAGTTCCGACAGGGGGCTCACTGAAGCTTTCTTT. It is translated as CASSSDRGLTEAFF. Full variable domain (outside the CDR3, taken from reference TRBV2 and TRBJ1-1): EPEVTQTPSHQVTQMGQEVILRCVPISNHLYFYWYRQILGQKVEFLVSFYNNEISEKSEIFDDQFSVERPDGSNFTLKIRSTKLEDSAMYFCASSSDRGLTEAFFGQGTRLTVV.

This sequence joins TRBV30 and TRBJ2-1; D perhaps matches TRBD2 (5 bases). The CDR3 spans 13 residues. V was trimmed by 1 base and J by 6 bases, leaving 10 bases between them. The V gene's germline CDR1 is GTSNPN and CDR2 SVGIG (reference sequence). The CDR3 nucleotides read TGTGCCTGGAGTGATTGGCGGGCCAATGAGCAGTTCTTC. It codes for CAWSDWRANEQFF.

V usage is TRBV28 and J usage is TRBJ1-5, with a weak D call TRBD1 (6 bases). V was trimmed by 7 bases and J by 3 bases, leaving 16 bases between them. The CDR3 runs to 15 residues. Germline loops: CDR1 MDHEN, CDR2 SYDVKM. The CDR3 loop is CASTQRGFNNQPQHF. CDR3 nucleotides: TGTGCCAGCACTCAAAGGGGGTTTAACAATCAGCCCCAGCATTTT.

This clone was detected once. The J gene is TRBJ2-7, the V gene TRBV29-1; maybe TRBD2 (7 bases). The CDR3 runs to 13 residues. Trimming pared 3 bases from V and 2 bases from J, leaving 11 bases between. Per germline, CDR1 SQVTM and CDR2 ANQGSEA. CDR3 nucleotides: TGCAGCGTTGAGCAGGGGACTACCTACGAGCAGTACTTC. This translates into CSVEQGTTYEQYF.

DNA of the CDR3: TGCGCCAGCAGCAACAGGGACTACAATGAGCAGTTCTTC. Translated, it gives CASSNRDYNEQFF. V and J are TRBV5-1 and TRBJ2-1; perhaps TRBD1 as D (6 bases). From germline, CDR1 is SGHRS and CDR2 YFSETQ. The CDR3 totals 13 residues. V lost 4 bases, J lost 3 bases, and 8 bases lay in between.

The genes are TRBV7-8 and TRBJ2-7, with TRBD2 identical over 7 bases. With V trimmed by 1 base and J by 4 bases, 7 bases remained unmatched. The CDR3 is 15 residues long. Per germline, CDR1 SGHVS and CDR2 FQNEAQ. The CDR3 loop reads CASSLEVAGYYEQYF. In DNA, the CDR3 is TGTGCCAGCAGCTTAGAGGTAGCGGGTTATTACGAGCAGTACTTC.

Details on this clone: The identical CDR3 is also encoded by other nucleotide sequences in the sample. CDR3 region: CASSPGTSGSVGTGELFF. The CDR3 nucleotides are TGTGCCAGCAGTCCCGGGACTAGCGGGAGTGTAGGGACTGGGGAGCTGTTTTTT. The rearrangement joins TRBV28 to TRBJ2-2; 14 positions agree with TRBD2. V lost 5 bases to trimming and J lost 8 bases; unmatched junction nucleotides: 13. This CDR3 is built from 18 residues. The germline V gene encodes CDR1 MDHEN and CDR2 SYDVKM.

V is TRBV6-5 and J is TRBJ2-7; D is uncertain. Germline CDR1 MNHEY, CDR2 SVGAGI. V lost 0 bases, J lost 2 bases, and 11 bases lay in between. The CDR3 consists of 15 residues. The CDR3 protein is CASSYSTGRAYEQYF. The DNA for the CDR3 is TGTGCCAGCAGTTACTCAACTGGGCGAGCCTACGAGCAGTACTTC.

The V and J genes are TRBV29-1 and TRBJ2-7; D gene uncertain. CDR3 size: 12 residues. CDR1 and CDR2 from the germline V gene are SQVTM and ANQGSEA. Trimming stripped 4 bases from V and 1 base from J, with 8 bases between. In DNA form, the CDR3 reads TGCAGCGTTGCCGGCACTTCCTACGAGCAGTACTTC. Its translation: CSVAGTSYEQYF.

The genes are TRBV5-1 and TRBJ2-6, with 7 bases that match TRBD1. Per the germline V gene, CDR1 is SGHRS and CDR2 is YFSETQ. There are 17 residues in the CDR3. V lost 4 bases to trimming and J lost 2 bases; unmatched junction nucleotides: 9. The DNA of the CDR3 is TGCGCCAGCAGCCCCGGACAGGAATGGGCTGGGGCCAACGTCCTGACTTTC. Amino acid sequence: CASSPGQEWAGANVLTF.

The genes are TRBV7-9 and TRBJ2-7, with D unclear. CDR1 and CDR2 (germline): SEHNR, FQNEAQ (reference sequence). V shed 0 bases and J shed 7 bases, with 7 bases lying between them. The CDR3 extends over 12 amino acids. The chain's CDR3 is CASSLAGVEQYF. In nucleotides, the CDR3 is TGTGCCAGCAGCTTAGCTGGGGTTGAGCAGTACTTC.

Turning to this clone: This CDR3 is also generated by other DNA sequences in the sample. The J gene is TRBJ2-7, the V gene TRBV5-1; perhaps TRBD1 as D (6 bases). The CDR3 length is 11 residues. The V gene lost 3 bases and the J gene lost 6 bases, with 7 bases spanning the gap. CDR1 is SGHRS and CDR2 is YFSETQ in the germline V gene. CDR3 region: CASSSGAEQYF. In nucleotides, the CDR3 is TGCGCCAGCAGCTCAGGGGCCGAGCAGTACTTC.

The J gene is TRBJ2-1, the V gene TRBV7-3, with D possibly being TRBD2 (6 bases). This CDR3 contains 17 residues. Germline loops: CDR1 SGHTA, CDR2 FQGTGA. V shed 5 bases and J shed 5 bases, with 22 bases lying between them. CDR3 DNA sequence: TGTGCCAGCAGCCCCAACCCACTAGCAAGAGGGGACAATGAGCAGTTCTTC. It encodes CASSPNPLARGDNEQFF.